This entry features one T cell receptor beta chain sequence. This clone was seen a handful of times. Its recognized antigen is unknown. Qualities for individual bases were not recorded, and no much larger clone is one base off. The sample comes from a study of OX40 agonist ivuxolimab in advanced cancers. For context, the study as a whole: Ivuxolimab was an agonistic, fully human IgG2 monoclonal antibody directed against OX40 (CD134), a costimulatory receptor. Intravenous ivuxolimab was administered to patients every 2 weeks at six dose levels: 0.01, 0.1, 0.3, 1.5, 3 and 10 mg/kg. Of the approximately 53 patients in dose escalation, 19 had hepatocellular carcinoma, around 15 had melanoma, 9 had renal cell carcinoma and 9 had head and neck cancer. A male proportion of roughly 85% and a mean age of approximately 60 years, ranging from about 20 to 80, were recorded for the dose-escalation cohort. Prior anti-PD-1, anti-PD-L1 or anti-CTLA-4 therapy was permitted, and checkpoint inhibitors had been received by less than 45% of dose-escalation patients. Partial responses occurred in three dose-escalation patients: two with cutaneous melanoma and one with hepatocellular carcinoma. Peripheral TCRbeta sequencing aimed to test whether ivuxolimab altered TCR sequence diversity and caused clonal T-cell expansion. The paper covers the monotherapy dose-escalation part of the phase I ivuxolimab trial, which included N of about 51 patients. Broad study findings and their caveats: Partial responders in the 0.1-3.0 mg/kg groups had among the lowest normalized peripheral clonal expansion, especially among CD8+ T cells. Low levels of normalized T-cell clonal expansion were also seen in some nonresponding patients. The antigen specificity of the clonally expanded peripheral T cells was not determined. After ivuxolimab, more expanded clones were found on average in CD8+ T cells than in CD4+ T cells. At doses of 0.1 to 3.0 mg/kg, clonal expansion of both CD4+ and CD8+ T cells in blood was seen between baseline and week 6.

Genomic DNA was extracted from sorted cells for sequencing of the TCRbeta CDR3 region. The immunoSEQ Assay was used to sequence the TCRbeta CDR3 regions. TCRdb obtained this table from immuneACCESS and retained in-frame rearrangements with V and J assigned. These tables miss some clones; where compared with another copy, unresolved V genes account for less than half of the shortfall, and the remainder is unexplained. Present in this sample are about 81,000 clones, 80% to 90% of which were seen just once. The top ten clonotypes cover more than 6% of the sample. The trial excluded patients who had a history of autoimmune disease or were on systemic immunosuppression. Peripheral blood for TCR sequencing was drawn from every dose cohort at baseline, at cycle 4 day 1 and at cycle 7 day 1. Samples came from an open-label, multicenter, first-in-human phase I dose-escalation trial of ivuxolimab. Adults with locally advanced or metastatic melanoma, renal cell carcinoma, hepatocellular carcinoma or head and neck squamous cell carcinoma were enrolled in the trial. Before TCR sequencing, CD4+ T cells and CD8+ T cells from peripheral blood were sorted into separate populations.

At the junction V is shortened by 7 bases and J by 7 bases, with 20 bases in between. The germline V gene (reference sequence) specifies LNHDA as CDR1 and SQIVND as CDR2. The CDR3 runs 15 residues from the cysteine to the phenylalanine. Of all the DNA, just the CDR3 is kept, 45 bases in frame from base 1. The sequencing here drew on CD4+ or CD8+ T cells sorted from blood, taken in a trial of the OX40 agonist ivuxolimab. The receptor comes from an adult with an advanced solid tumor such as melanoma, head and neck, liver or kidney cancer. The rearrangement joined TRBV19 to TRBJ1-5, with TRBD1 as a weak D call on 6 bases. The CDR3 loop reads CASMLRGGVGQPQHF. The DNA is as follows: TGTGCCAGTATGCTTAGGGGGGGCGTGGGGCAGCCCCAGCATTTT.